The 8 T cell receptor beta chains presented below share a single source sample, sequenced in a study of shared clonotypes between healthy human individuals. Sequenced by immunoSEQ multiplex PCR; TCRdb stores in-frame clones only, minus some. The repertoire holds nearly 750,000 clones, with roughly two thirds as singletons. The sequencing sample was made of memory CD4+ T cells sorted from blood. Regarding subset: CD45RA-negative fraction. These receptor sequences come from a woman between 25 and 40 years old in good health.

V usage is TRBV7-9 and J usage is TRBJ2-3, with 10 bases that match TRBD2. The V and J ends lost 7 bases and 4 bases, in that order; junction bases with no gene match: 8. Germline lookup yields CDR1 SEHNR and CDR2 FQNEAQ (reference sequence). This CDR3 spans 15 amino acids. As DNA, the CDR3 is TGTGCCAGCACATTACTAGCGGGATCCTCAGATACGCAGTATTTT. Translating it yields CASTLLAGSSDTQYF.

This sequence joins TRBV18 and TRBJ1-5; tentatively, D is TRBD1 (5 bases). The V gene lost 5 bases and the J gene lost 3 bases, with 8 bases spanning the gap. The CDR3 runs to 13 residues. The germline V gene has CDR1 KGHSH and CDR2 LQKENI. CDR3 in amino acids: CASSMDNNQPQHF. In DNA form, the CDR3 reads TGTGCCAGCTCAATGGACAACAATCAGCCCCAGCATTTT.

This clone was observed a single time. The chain uses TRBV21-1 and TRBJ2-3; the table's D call, TRBD2, was not checked against the DNA. TRBV21-1 is assigned pseudogene status. This CDR3 has 15 amino acids. CDR3 sequence: CASSKGVVSTDTQYF. In DNA form, the CDR3 reads TGTGCCAGCAGCAAAGGAGTAGTCAGCACAGATACGCAGTATTTT.

This clone has a handful of counts. The sample has other DNA sequences that encode this CDR3 too. The rearrangement uses TRBV28 and TRBJ2-5, with D possibly matching TRBD2 (6 bases). Per germline, CDR1 MDHEN and CDR2 SYDVKM. This CDR3 is built from 14 residues. The V end was cut by 6 bases, the J end by 5 bases, with 16 bases between. CDR3 residues: CASRKRLGWETQYF. DNA for the CDR3: TGTGCCAGCAGAAAAAGACTAGGGTGGGAGACCCAGTACTTC.

The J gene is TRBJ2-6, the V gene TRBV7-2; 8 bases align to TRBD1. Germline V lookup: CDR1 SGHTA, CDR2 FQGNSA. After removal of 4 bases from V and 2 bases from J, the junction contained 7 bases not matched to a gene. The CDR3 loop spans 17 amino acids. DNA for the CDR3: TGTGCCAGCAGCTCTCAGGGGGCAATTACTGGGGCCAACGTCCTGACTTTC. Translating it yields CASSSQGAITGANVLTF.

This clone came up a few times. This rearrangement joins TRBV4-2 to TRBJ1-2; TRBD1 aligns across 7 bases. The CDR3 is 13 residues long. Trimming took 5 bases from V and 5 from J; bases not matched to a gene: 5. CDR1 and CDR2 (germline): LGHNA, YNFKEQ. The CDR3 bases are TGTGCCAGCAGCGTACAGGGGTTATATGGCTACACCTTC. The encoded protein is CASSVQGLYGYTF.

The chain combines TRBV10-3 with TRBJ1-1, with a possible D match to TRBD1 (5 bases). CDR1 is ENHRY, CDR2 SYGVKD, per germline. Trimming cost V 7 bases and J 1 base, with 19 bases left between them. There are 16 residues in the CDR3. This CDR3 is CAITPGLRARNTEAFF. The CDR3 DNA sequence: TGTGCCATCACGCCGGGACTCAGGGCGCGGAACACTGAAGCTTTCTTT.

This rearrangement joins TRBV11-3 to TRBJ2-1; the match to TRBD2 covers 11 bases. The junction had 4 bases not matched to a gene; V was cut back by 0 bases and J by 9 bases. The CDR3 runs to 15 residues. Germline V gives CDR1 SGHNT, CDR2 YENEEA. This CDR3 reads CASSLDPGLAAEQFF. As DNA, the CDR3 is TGTGCCAGCAGCTTAGACCCGGGACTAGCGGCTGAGCAGTTCTTC.